The text below deals with one T cell receptor (beta chain). Its antigen remains unknown. The source of the sample is a study of a mutant IDH1 vaccine in newly diagnosed glioma. TCRdb's table, derived via immunoSEQ multiplex PCR, lists solely in-frame clones and lacks some. The repertoire holds 37,000 or so clones, with just under 85% as singletons. CDR3 length: 14 residues. V shed 0 bases and J shed 6 bases, with 10 bases lying between them. Germline V gene data show CDR1 as SGHDT and CDR2 as YYEEEE. Time point of the sample: week 5, during vaccination. The vaccine gave 300 ug of a 20-mer mutant IDH1 peptide subcutaneously per dose.

The chain links TRBV5-6 to TRBJ1-5, with D perhaps matching TRBD1 (6 bases). The specimen was PBMCs, collected from a glioma patient whose treatment included an IDH1 peptide vaccine. The receptor was isolated from a man in his thirties or forties with glioma. CDR3 bases: TGTGCCAGCAGCTTGGCAGGGGACGGTCAGCCCCAGCATTTT. Translated, it gives CASSLAGDGQPQHF.